The 3 T cell receptor beta chains below all came from one sample that was sequenced in a study of blood T cell repertoires in COVID-19. The data were produced by immunoSEQ multiplex PCR, yet TCRdb's version contains in-frame clones alone and is incomplete. The sample has about 280,000 clones; around 85% are singletons. Sequencing input: PBMCs or T cells enriched from blood (not recorded which). The receptors derive from a woman aged 45 to 65 who had recovered from COVID-19.

The J gene is TRBJ2-6, the V gene TRBV4-3, with D maybe TRBD2 (7 bases). CDR3 length: 17 residues. The germline gives CDR1 LGHNA, CDR2 YSLEER. Trimming stripped 0 bases from V and 4 bases from J, with 13 bases between. The CDR3 nucleotides are TGCGCCAGCAGCCAAGATCGGGGGGCGCAAGGGGCCAACGTCCTGACTTTC. Residues: CASSQDRGAQGANVLTF.

The gene calls are TRBV5-1 and TRBJ2-7, with 8 bases identical to TRBD1. CDR3 length equals 14 residues. The germline CDR1 and CDR2 sequences are SGHRS and YFSETQ. V shed 4 bases, J shed 0 bases, and the junction held 3 bases outside the gene matches. The CDR3 sequence is CASSKGQASYEQYF. The CDR3 bases are TGCGCCAGCAGCAAGGGACAGGCCTCCTACGAGCAGTACTTC.

This chain uses TRBV14 with TRBJ1-2; TRBD1 matches at 10 bases. V shed 2 bases, J shed 13 bases, and the junction held 10 bases outside the gene matches. The CDR3 consists of 14 residues. Germline-derived CDR1 and CDR2 are SGHDN and FVKESK. This CDR3 is CASSQIPATGGVTF. The CDR3 bases are TGTGCCAGCAGCCAAATACCGGCGACAGGGGGCGTCACCTTC.